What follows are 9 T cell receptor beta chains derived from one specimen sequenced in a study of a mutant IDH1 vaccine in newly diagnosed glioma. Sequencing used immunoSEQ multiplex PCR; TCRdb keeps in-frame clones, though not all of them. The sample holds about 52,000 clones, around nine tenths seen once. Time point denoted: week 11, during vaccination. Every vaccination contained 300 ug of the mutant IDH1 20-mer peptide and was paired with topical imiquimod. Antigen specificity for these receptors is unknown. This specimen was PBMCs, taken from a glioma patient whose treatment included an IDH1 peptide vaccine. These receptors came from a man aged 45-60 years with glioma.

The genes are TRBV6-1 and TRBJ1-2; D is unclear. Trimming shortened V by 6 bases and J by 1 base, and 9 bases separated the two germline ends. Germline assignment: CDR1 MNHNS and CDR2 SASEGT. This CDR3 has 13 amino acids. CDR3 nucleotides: TGTGCCAGCAGGAGAGATATTAACTATGGCTACACCTTC. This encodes CASRRDINYGYTF.

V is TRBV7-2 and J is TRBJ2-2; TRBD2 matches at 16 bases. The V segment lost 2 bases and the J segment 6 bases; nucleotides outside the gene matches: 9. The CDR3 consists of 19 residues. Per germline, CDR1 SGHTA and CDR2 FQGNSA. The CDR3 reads CASSLSFGTSGGAAGELFF. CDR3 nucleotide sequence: TGTGCCAGCAGCTTATCTTTTGGGACTAGCGGGGGGGCGGCCGGGGAGCTGTTTTTT.

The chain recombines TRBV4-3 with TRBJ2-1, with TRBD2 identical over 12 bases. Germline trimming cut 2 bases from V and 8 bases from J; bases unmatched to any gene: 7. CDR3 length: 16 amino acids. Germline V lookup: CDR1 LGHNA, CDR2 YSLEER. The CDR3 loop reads CASSQPTSGGRDEQFF. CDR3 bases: TGCGCCAGCAGCCAACCCACTAGCGGGGGGAGGGATGAGCAGTTCTTC.

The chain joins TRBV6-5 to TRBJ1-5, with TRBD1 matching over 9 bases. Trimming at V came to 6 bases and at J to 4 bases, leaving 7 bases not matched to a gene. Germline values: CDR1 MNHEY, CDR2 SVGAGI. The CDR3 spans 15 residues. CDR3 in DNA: TGTGCCAGCAGCAGCCGACAGGGGGTTAATCAGCCCCAGCATTTT. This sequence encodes CASSSRQGVNQPQHF.

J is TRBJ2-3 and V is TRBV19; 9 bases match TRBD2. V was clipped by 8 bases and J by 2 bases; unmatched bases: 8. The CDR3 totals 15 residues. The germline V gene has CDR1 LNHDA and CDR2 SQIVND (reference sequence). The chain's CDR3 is CASCPSGRPTDTQYF. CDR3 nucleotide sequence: TGTGCCAGTTGCCCCAGCGGGAGGCCCACAGATACGCAGTATTTT.

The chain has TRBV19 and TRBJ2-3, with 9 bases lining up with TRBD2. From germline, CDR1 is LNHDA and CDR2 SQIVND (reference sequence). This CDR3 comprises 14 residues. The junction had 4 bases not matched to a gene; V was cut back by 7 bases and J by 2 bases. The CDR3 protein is CASTPGLATDTQYF. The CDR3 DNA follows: TGTGCCAGTACCCCGGGACTAGCCACAGATACGCAGTATTTT.

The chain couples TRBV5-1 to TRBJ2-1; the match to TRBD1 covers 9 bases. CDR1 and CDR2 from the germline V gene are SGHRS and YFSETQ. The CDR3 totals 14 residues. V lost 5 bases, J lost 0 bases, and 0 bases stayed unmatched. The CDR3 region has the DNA TGCGCCAGCAGGGACAGGGGCTCCTACAATGAGCAGTTCTTC. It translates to CASRDRGSYNEQFF.

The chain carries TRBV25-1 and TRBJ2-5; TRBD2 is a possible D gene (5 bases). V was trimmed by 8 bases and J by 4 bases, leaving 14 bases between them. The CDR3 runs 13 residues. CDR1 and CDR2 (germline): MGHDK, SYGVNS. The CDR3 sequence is CASSGRRRETQYF. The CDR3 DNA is TGTGCCAGCTCAGGCCGGAGGCGAGAGACCCAGTACTTC.

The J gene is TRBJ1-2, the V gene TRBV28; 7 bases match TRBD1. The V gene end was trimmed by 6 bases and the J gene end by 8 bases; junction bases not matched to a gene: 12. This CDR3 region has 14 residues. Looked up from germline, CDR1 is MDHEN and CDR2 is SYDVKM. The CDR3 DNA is TGTGCCAGCAGACCGACCGGGACAGTGGAGGGCTACACCTTC. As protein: CASRPTGTVEGYTF.